What follows describes a single T cell receptor (beta chain). Its antigen remains unidentified. The data belong to a study of cytomegalovirus exposure and HLA in healthy donors. Regarding the study as a whole: Both high specificity and high sensitivity reportedly marked the classifier's diagnosis of cytomegalovirus status.

The data were produced by immunoSEQ multiplex PCR, yet TCRdb's version contains in-frame clones alone and is incomplete. The data hold approximately 220,000 clones, with approximately 87% observed a single time. The germline CDR1 and CDR2 sequences are LNHDA and SQIVND (reference sequence). The CDR3 consists of 16 residues. Trimming cost V 5 bases and J 6 bases; bases outside gene matches: 14. The TCR sequence derives from a young man in good health and CMV-seronegative. The rearrangement joins TRBV19 to TRBJ1-2; 8 bases agree with TRBD1. Sequencing was carried out using PBMCs. In DNA, the CDR3 is TGTGCCAGTAGTTCGCAGACAGGGGTCGCAGGGAATGGCTACACCTTC. Translation gives CASSSQTGVAGNGYTF.